The 30 T cell receptor beta chains in this list originate from one sample, sequenced in a study of blood T cells in healthy people across ages. The authors ran a second PCR of about 7 to 12 cycles using a sample-barcoded 5' primer and a J-beta primer mix. TCRdb itself ran the 5' RACE reads through MiXCR, one entry per CDR3 protein. The sample includes 1 million or so distinct CDR3 sequences, under 30% of them seen just once. This same sample was also part of a study on T cells of mothers and their children.

What was sequenced was blood. The receptors here all came from a girl aged 2-10 years in good health.

The V gene is TRBV7-9, the J gene TRBJ1-2; no clear D gene. CDR1 SEHNR and CDR2 FQNEAQ come from the germline V gene (reference sequence). This CDR3 spans 15 amino acids. V was cut by 2 bases and J by 0 bases, with 10 bases left in between. CDR3 nucleotide sequence: TGTGCCAGCAGCTTAAGCACAGCAGCTAACTATGGCTACACCTTC. Its translation is CASSLSTAANYGYTF.

This clonotype was seen only a few times. The J gene is TRBJ2-7, the V gene TRBV18; tentatively, D is TRBD1 (6 bases). Germline CDR1 reads KGHSH; CDR2 reads LQKENI. This CDR3 has 14 amino acids. Trimming removed 5 bases from V and 0 bases from J, with 11 bases in between. The CDR3 sequence is CASSVSDSSYEQYF. The DNA for the CDR3 is TGTGCCAGCTCAGTATCGGACAGCTCCTACGAGCAGTACTTC. Full variable domain (rest looked up from reference TRBV18 and TRBJ2-7): NAGVMQNPRHLVRRRGQEARLRCSPMKGHSHVYWYRQLPEEGLKFMVYLQKENIIDESGMPKERFSAEFPKEGPSILRIQQVVRGDSAAYFCASSVSDSSYEQYFGPGTRLTVT.

The rearrangement links TRBV5-1 to TRBJ2-5; TRBD1 aligns across 9 bases. The CDR3 consists of 17 residues. The V gene's germline CDR1 is SGHRS and CDR2 YFSETQ. Trimming at V came to 0 bases and at J to 5 bases, leaving 11 bases not matched to a gene. CDR3 in amino acids: CASSLDGTGNRWETQYF. CDR3 nucleotides: TGCGCCAGCAGCTTGGACGGGACAGGGAATCGTTGGGAGACCCAGTACTTC.

J is TRBJ2-5 and V is TRBV29-1; 7 positions match TRBD1. The better agreement between TRBJ2-1 and the DNA end casts doubt on the J call. The CDR3 has 15 amino acids. Germline CDR1 is SQVTM and CDR2 is ANQGSEA. CDR3 DNA: TGCAGCGTTGAATTCATCGGGGACAGTTCCGTTGAGCAGTTCTTC. Amino acid sequence: CSVEFIGDSSVEQFF.

This clonotype was observed a few times. This rearrangement joins TRBV20-1 to TRBJ2-3; D call uncertain. V lost 6 bases to trimming and J lost 4 bases, with 17 bases between them. Germline V gives CDR1 DFQATT, CDR2 SNEGSKA (reference sequence). The CDR3 runs to 14 residues. CDR3 sequence reads: CSAPTSFKADTQYF. The CDR3 bases are TGCAGTGCACCGACCTCCTTTAAGGCAGATACGCAGTATTTT.

This clonotype has only a few counts. The chain's CDR3 is CASSVGEFGDQPQHF. The DNA of the CDR3 is TGTGCCAGCAGCGTAGGGGAGTTCGGGGATCAGCCCCAGCATTTT. V is TRBV9 and J is TRBJ1-5; D call uncertain. Trimming shortened V by 0 bases and J by 5 bases, and 12 bases separated the two germline ends. Germline loops: CDR1 SGDLS, CDR2 YYNGEE. This CDR3 is 15 amino acids long.

The rearrangement links TRBV7-2 to TRBJ1-4, with TRBD1 matching over 7 bases. CDR1 SGHTA and CDR2 FQGNSA come from the germline V gene. Trimming cost V 5 bases and J 6 bases; bases outside gene matches: 6. The CDR3 has 14 residues. CDR3 amino acids: CASSPGTEYEKLFF. Written as DNA, the CDR3 is TGTGCCAGCAGCCCAGGGACAGAATATGAAAAACTGTTTTTT.

This clonotype was seen a few times. V gene TRBV29-1 combines with J gene TRBJ2-1; D perhaps matches TRBD2 (6 bases). Germline V gene data show CDR1 as SQVTM and CDR2 as ANQGSEA. V was trimmed by 0 bases and J by 12 bases, leaving 12 bases between them. This CDR3 has 12 amino acids. The CDR3 DNA sequence: TGCAGCGTTGAAGATCTAGAGGAGGGGCAGTTCTTC. Translating it yields CSVEDLEEGQFF.

This clonotype was seen ten or more times. The chain is built from TRBV7-2 and TRBJ1-4, with 8 positions matching TRBD1. CDR1 SGHTA and CDR2 FQGNSA come from the germline V gene. Trimming cost V 2 bases and J 8 bases; bases outside gene matches: 4. The CDR3 sequence is 14 residues long. CDR3 sequence: CASSLLTGGEKLFF. CDR3 in DNA: TGTGCCAGCAGCTTATTAACAGGGGGAGAAAAACTGTTTTTT.

The CDR3 reads CASSVLPSGSHFNEQFF. CDR3 nucleotide sequence: TGTGCCAGCAGTGTCCTCCCTAGCGGGAGTCATTTCAATGAGCAGTTCTTC. The chain links TRBV6-4 to TRBJ2-1; TRBD2 agrees at 10 bases. V gave up 4 bases and J gave up 6 bases; unmatched junction bases: 12. The germline V gene encodes CDR1 MRHNA and CDR2 SNTAGT. This CDR3 region has 17 residues.

V usage is TRBV29-1 and J usage is TRBJ1-1; D ambiguous. Trimming removed 6 bases from V and 5 bases from J, with 13 bases in between. Germline assignment: CDR1 SQVTM and CDR2 ANQGSEA. The CDR3 runs to 12 residues. The CDR3 is CSVDGEGTEAFF. CDR3 coding DNA: TGCAGCGTGGACGGTGAAGGGACTGAAGCTTTCTTT.

This clonotype has more than one count but fewer than ten. This sequence may be a read error, since a much larger clone differs from it by one base. This chain connects TRBV4-1 to TRBJ1-6; D uncertain. The germline CDR1 and CDR2 sequences are MGHRA and YSYEKL. This CDR3 is 15 amino acids long. CDR3 bases: TGCGCCGGCAGCCAAGTATCTCCAGGAAATTCACCCCTCCACTTT. It yields the protein CAGSQVSPGNSPLHF.

This clonotype was seen at least ten times. This chain uses TRBV6-5 with TRBJ2-2, with unresolved D. V lost 0 bases to trimming and J lost 4 bases, with 9 bases between them. CDR3 size: 15 residues. In germline, CDR1 is MNHEY, CDR2 SVGAGI. CDR3 sequence: CASSYSPGTTGELFF. For the CDR3, the DNA is TGTGCCAGCAGTTACTCTCCGGGTACCACCGGGGAGCTGTTTTTT.

This clonotype was observed a few times. The CDR3 DNA reads TGTGCCAGCAGTGTCCTGCTTGACACCGGGGAGCTGTTTTTT. Translated: CASSVLLDTGELFF. J is TRBJ2-2 and V is TRBV6-4; D is unclear. CDR3 length equals 14 residues. Germline CDR1 and CDR2: MRHNA and SNTAGT. The V and J ends lost 4 bases and 3 bases respectively, with 9 bases between them.

This clonotype was picked up a small number of times. One junction end disagrees with the germline gene, perhaps due to a read error. The V call is TRBV29-1, the J call TRBJ2-7, with D possibly being TRBD2 (5 bases). Looked up from germline, CDR1 is SQVTM and CDR2 is ANQGSEA. The CDR3 totals 12 residues. CDR3: CSAGSRVAEQCF. The CDR3 DNA sequence: TGCAGCGCGGGGAGTAGAGTGGCTGAGCAGTGCTTC.

The CDR3 is CASSPMADVSTDTQYF. CDR3 in DNA: TGTGCCAGCAGCCCCATGGCGGACGTAAGCACAGATACGCAGTATTTT. The gene calls are TRBV7-2 and TRBJ2-3; D remains ambiguous. The CDR3 spans 16 residues. The V and J ends lost 5 bases and 0 bases respectively, with 15 bases between them. Germline-derived CDR1 and CDR2 are SGHTA and FQGNSA.

The chain links TRBV12-5 to TRBJ2-1; 11 nucleotides line up with TRBD2. Near its end, the DNA agrees better with TRBJ2-4, so the J call may be wrong. The germline V gene encodes CDR1 LGHNT and CDR2 FRNRAP. CDR3 length: 14 amino acids. CDR3 protein: CASGLVHSGGVQYF. The CDR3 DNA reads as TGTGCTAGTGGTTTGGTACATAGCGGGGGGGTTCAGTACTTC.

The table lists this clonotype with a few counts. V and J are TRBV12-3 or TRBV12-4 and TRBJ1-2; 7 bases fit TRBD1. The CDR3 extends over 13 amino acids. Germline trimming cut 6 bases from V and 2 bases from J; bases unmatched to any gene: 3. The CDR3 DNA follows: TGTGCCAGCAGAATGACAGGGAACTATGGCTACACCTTC. Protein product: CASRMTGNYGYTF.

This clonotype was picked up a small number of times. The chain couples TRBV10-3 to TRBJ1-6; D not certain. The CDR3 is 14 amino acids. V was shortened by 3 bases and J by 10 bases, with 13 bases between the two germline ends. Germline V gene lookup returns CDR1 ENHRY and CDR2 SYGVKD. CDR3 DNA: TGTGCCATCAGTGACCGGGAGGTGGGATCACCCCTCCACTTT. Protein sequence: CAISDREVGSPLHF.

The V and J genes are TRBV4-1 and TRBJ1-1; D unresolved. Trimming removed 1 base from V and 6 bases from J, with 9 bases in between. Germline loops: CDR1 MGHRA, CDR2 YSYEKL. This CDR3 has 13 residues. CDR3 in DNA: TGCGCCAGCAGCCAAGCCGGGAGGTCTGAAGCTTTCTTT. Translation gives CASSQAGRSEAFF.

The chain employs TRBV6-6 and TRBJ2-3; D perhaps matches TRBD2 (5 bases). Germline V CDR1 and CDR2: MNHNY, SVGAGI (reference sequence). Trimming stripped 7 bases from V and 3 bases from J, with 8 bases between. The CDR3 is 12 amino acids. The CDR3 protein is CASTLATDTQYF. Here the CDR3 DNA reads TGTGCCAGCACTCTAGCTACAGATACGCAGTATTTT.

V gene TRBV20-1 combines with J gene TRBJ2-7; D is perhaps TRBD2 (5 bases). CDR1 DFQATT and CDR2 SNEGSKA come from the germline V gene (reference sequence). The ends were cut back, 6 bases at V and 3 bases at J, with 18 bases in the middle. This CDR3 comprises 14 residues. The CDR3 spells CSATGDRGVYEQYF. The CDR3 DNA is TGCAGTGCCACCGGTGACCGGGGAGTCTACGAGCAGTACTTC.

This chain links TRBV13 with TRBJ1-4; D possibly corresponds to TRBD1 (6 bases). The CDR3 has 14 residues. CDR1 and CDR2 (germline): PRHDT, FYEKMQ (reference sequence). V was shortened by 2 bases and J by 8 bases, with 12 bases between the two germline ends. This CDR3 reads CASSLRDIEEKLFF. CDR3 bases: TGTGCCAGCAGCTTACGGGACATCGAGGAAAAACTGTTTTTT.

The chain has TRBV15 and TRBJ2-5; TRBD1 might be the D (6 bases). The assigned J gene may be wrong: the sequence end matches TRBJ2-7 better. This CDR3 contains 15 residues. Germline CDR1 is LNHNV and CDR2 is YYDKDF (reference sequence). In DNA, the CDR3 is TGTGCCACCAGCAGAGCTCCGACAGGCTCCTACGAGCAGTACTTC. Translating it yields CATSRAPTGSYEQYF.

CDR3 DNA: TGCGCCAGCAGCCCATTAGCGGGGCGGCAGTTCTTC. Protein product: CASSPLAGRQFF. The rearrangement links TRBV4-1 to TRBJ2-5; 8 nucleotides agree with TRBD2. Matching the DNA end better, TRBJ2-1 makes the J call doubtful. The CDR3 contains 12 residues. Germline V lookup: CDR1 MGHRA, CDR2 YSYEKL.

CDR3 protein: CASSQEGGSKKTQYF. The DNA of the CDR3 is TGTGCCAGCAGCCAAGAGGGGGGTTCTAAAAAGACCCAGTACTTC. The rearrangement uses TRBV4-2 and TRBJ2-5; possible D gene TRBD2, 6 bases. The V and J ends lost 0 bases and 6 bases respectively, with 14 bases between them. The CDR3 has 15 residues. CDR1 is LGHNA and CDR2 is YNFKEQ in the germline V gene.

This clonotype appeared a few times. The chain joins TRBV4-2 to TRBJ1-2; D not certain. Trimming took 0 bases from V and 8 from J, leaving 7 bases between them. Looked up from germline, CDR1 is LGHNA and CDR2 is YNFKEQ. The CDR3 consists of 12 residues. The CDR3: CASSQDGGGYTF. CDR3 nucleotides: TGTGCCAGCAGCCAAGATGGTGGCGGCTACACCTTC.

As for this clonotype: One junction end disagrees with the germline gene, perhaps due to a read error. The chain couples TRBV6-5 to TRBJ2-5; D unclear. The germline gives CDR1 MNHEY, CDR2 SVGAGI. This CDR3 comprises 16 residues. The CDR3 spells CASSYSIWQTQETPYF. CDR3 in DNA: TGTGCCAGCAGTTACTCGATATGGCAGACCCAAGAGACCCCGTACTTC.

This clonotype appeared a few times. At one of its ends the junction is not consistent with the germline gene, which may arise from a read error. V is TRBV6-6 and J is TRBJ1-6; no reliable D call. Per the germline V gene, CDR1 is MNHNY and CDR2 is SVGAGI (reference sequence). The CDR3 spans 13 residues. The CDR3 region is CASRGKNKSPLHF. The CDR3 DNA reads TGTGCCAGCAGGGGTAAAAATAAGTCACCCCTCCACTTT.

This clonotype occurred a few times. The chain combines TRBV10-3 with TRBJ1-4; D is unclear. The CDR3 consists of 12 residues. The V and J ends lost 8 bases and 2 bases respectively, with 6 bases between them. Germline assignment: CDR1 ENHRY and CDR2 SYGVKD. The CDR3 loop reads CAIGGTNEKLFF. CDR3 coding DNA: TGTGCCATCGGCGGGACTAATGAAAAACTGTTTTTT.